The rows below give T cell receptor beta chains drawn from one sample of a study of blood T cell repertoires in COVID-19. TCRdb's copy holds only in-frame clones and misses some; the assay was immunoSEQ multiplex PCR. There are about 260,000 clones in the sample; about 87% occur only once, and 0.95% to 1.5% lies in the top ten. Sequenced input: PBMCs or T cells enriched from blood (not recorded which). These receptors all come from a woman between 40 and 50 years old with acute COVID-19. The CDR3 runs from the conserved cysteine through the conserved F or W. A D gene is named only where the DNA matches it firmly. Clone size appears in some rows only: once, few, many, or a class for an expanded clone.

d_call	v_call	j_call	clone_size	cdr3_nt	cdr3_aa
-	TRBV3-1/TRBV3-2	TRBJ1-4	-	TGTGCCAGCAACCGTCGCGACTCAGTGGAAAAACTGTTTTTT	CASNRRDSVEKLFF
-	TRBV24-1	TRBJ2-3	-	TGTGCCACCAGTGAATCAGGGGGCACAGATACGCAGTATTTT	CATSESGGTDTQYF
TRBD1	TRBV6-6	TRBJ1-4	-	TGTGCCAGCAGTCGAACAAAGACAGGGGCGGATGAAAAACTGTTTTTT	CASSRTKTGADEKLFF
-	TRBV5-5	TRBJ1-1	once	TGTGCCAGCAGCTCGACAAGGAAGGTTACTGAAGCTTTCTTT	CASSSTRKVTEAFF
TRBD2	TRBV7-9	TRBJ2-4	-	TGTGCCAGCAGCTTTAGTAGACTAGCGGGTCCAGAAACGGAAAACATTCAGTACTTC	CASSFSRLAGPETENIQYF
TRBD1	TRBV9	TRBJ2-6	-	TGTGCCAGCAGCTCCGGGACAGGCTCTGGGGCCAACGTCCTGACTTTC	CASSSGTGSGANVLTF
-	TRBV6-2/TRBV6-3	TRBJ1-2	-	TGTGCCAGCAGTCCCCGGGAGGAGGGCTACACCTTC	CASSPREEGYTF
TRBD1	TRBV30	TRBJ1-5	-	TGTGCCTGGAGTTACAGGGGATACTCGCCCCAGCATTTT	CAWSYRGYSPQHF
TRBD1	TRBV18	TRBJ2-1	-	TGTGCCAGCTCACCGGGACAGGGGGGGAATGAGCAGTTCTTC	CASSPGQGGNEQFF
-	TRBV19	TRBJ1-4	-	TGTGCCAGTAGCCAGGACAGCCGGATTGAAAAACTGTTTTTT	CASSQDSRIEKLFF
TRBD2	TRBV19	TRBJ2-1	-	TGTGCCAGTAGTAGGACTAGCGGGAGGTTAGGGGAGCAGTTCTTC	CASSRTSGRLGEQFF
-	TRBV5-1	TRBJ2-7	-	TGCGCCAGCAGCCCGGACAGCTACGAGCAGTACTTC	CASSPDSYEQYF
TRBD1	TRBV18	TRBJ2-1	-	TGTGCCAGCTCAGAACCGGGACAGGGTAGCAATGAGCAGTTCTTC	CASSEPGQGSNEQFF
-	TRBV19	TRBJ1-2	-	TGTGCCAGTAGTATAGGGACAGAACGCGGCTACACCTTC	CASSIGTERGYTF
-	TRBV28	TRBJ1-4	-	TGTGCCAGCAGTCCTACCGTGGGCCGGATAGATGAAAAACTGTTTTTT	CASSPTVGRIDEKLFF
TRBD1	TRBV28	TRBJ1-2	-	TGTGCCAGCAGTTTTAACGGACAGGGAAAGTACACCTTC	CASSFNGQGKYTF
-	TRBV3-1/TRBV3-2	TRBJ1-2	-	TGTGCCAGCAGCCAAGGGGCCAGCTATGGCTACACCTTC	CASSQGASYGYTF
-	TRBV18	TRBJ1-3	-	TGTGCCAGCTCACCCTACGAGATCTCCGGAAACACCATATATTTT	CASSPYEISGNTIYF
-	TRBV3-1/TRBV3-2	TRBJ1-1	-	TGTGCCACCGGTAGGGGAATGAACACTGAAGCTTTCTTT	CATGRGMNTEAFF
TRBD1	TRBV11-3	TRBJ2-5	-	TGTGCCAGCAGCGACTCTCAGGGGGTCTGGGGGACCCAGTACTTC	CASSDSQGVWGTQYF
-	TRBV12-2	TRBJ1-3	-	TGTGCAAGTCGCTTAGGACTGCCCCGGACTGGAAACACCATATATTTT	CASRLGLPRTGNTIYF
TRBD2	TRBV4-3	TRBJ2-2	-	TGCGCCAGCAGCCAAGATGGACTAGTCGGGGAGCTGTTTTTT	CASSQDGLVGELFF
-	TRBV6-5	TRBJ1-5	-	TGTGCCAGCGCAACCGGACAGTTTCGACAGCCCCAGCATTTT	CASATGQFRQPQHF
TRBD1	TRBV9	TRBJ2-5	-	TGTGCCAGCAGCCCCCGGACAGGGCGGCAAGAGACCCAGTACTTC	CASSPRTGRQETQYF
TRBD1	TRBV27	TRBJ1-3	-	TGTGCCAGCAGTCAGACAGGGGTCGGAAACACCATATATTTT	CASSQTGVGNTIYF
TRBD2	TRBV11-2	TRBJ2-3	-	TGTGCCAGCAGCTCCGGACTAGCGGATATACGGGATACGCAGTATTTT	CASSSGLADIRDTQYF
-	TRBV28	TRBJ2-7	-	TGTGCCAGCAGCGGCGGGACCCTTCCAGCGGAGCAGTACTTC	CASSGGTLPAEQYF
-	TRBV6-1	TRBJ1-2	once	TGTGCCAGCAGTGAAGTGAGGCGGATAGATGGCTACACCTTC	CASSEVRRIDGYTF
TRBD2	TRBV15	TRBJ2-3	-	TGTGCCACCAGCAGGGGACTAGCGGGAGGACCTAGCACAGATACGCAGTATTTT	CATSRGLAGGPSTDTQYF
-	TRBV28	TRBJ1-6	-	TGTGCCAGCAGTTTAGCCTATTCGGGGTCACCCCTCCACTTT	CASSLAYSGSPLHF
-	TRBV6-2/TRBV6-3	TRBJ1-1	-	TGTGCCAGCAGCGACGTGACAGTGAACACTGAAGCTTTCTTT	CASSDVTVNTEAFF
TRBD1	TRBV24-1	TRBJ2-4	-	TGTGCCACCAGTGATTCCACGGACAGGGGACGATACGGGCCCAAAAACATTCAGTACTTC	CATSDSTDRGRYGPKNIQYF
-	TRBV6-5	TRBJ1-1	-	TGTGCCAGCAGACGGGAAATGAACACTGAAGCTTTCTTT	CASRREMNTEAFF
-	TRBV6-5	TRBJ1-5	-	TGTGCCAGCACGACAGCCCCTCATCAGCCCCAGCATTTT	CASTTAPHQPQHF
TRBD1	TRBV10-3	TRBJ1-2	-	TGTGCCATCAGGGAGACAGGGTCGGACTATGGCTACACCTTC	CAIRETGSDYGYTF
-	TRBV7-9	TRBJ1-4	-	TGTGCCAGCAGCTTACAAGAAAAACTGTTTTTT	CASSLQEKLFF
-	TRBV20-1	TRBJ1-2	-	TGCAGTGCTAGAGGCAGACAGGTCCTATTC	CSARGRQVLF